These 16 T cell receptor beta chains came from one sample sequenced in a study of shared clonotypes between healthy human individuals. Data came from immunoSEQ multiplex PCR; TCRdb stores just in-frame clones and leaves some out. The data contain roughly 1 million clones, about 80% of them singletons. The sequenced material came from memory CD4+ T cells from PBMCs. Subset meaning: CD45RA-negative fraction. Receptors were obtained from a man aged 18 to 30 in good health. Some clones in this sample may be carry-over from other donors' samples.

The CDR3 sequence: CASGRGAKNTEAFF. The DNA of the CDR3 is TGTGCCAGCGGGAGAGGAGCCAAGAACACTGAAGCTTTCTTT. This chain joins TRBV7-3 and TRBJ1-1; D unclear. This CDR3 comprises 14 residues. The germline V gene has CDR1 SGHTA and CDR2 FQGTGA. V was pared by 8 bases and J by 1 base, with 14 bases between.

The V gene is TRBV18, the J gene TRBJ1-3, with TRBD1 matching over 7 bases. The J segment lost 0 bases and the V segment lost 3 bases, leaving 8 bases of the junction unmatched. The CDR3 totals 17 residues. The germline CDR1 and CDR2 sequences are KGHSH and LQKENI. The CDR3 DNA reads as TGTGCCAGCTCACCCATGGGACAGACCTACTCTGGAAACACCATATATTTT. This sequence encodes CASSPMGQTYSGNTIYF. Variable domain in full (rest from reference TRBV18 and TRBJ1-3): NAGVMQNPRHLVRRRGQEARLRCSPMKGHSHVYWYRQLPEEGLKFMVYLQKENIIDESGMPKERFSAEFPKEGPSILRIQQVVRGDSAAYFCASSPMGQTYSGNTIYFGEGSWLTVV.

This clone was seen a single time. CDR3 sequence: CAWLSREGPTYNEQFF. DNA for the CDR3: TGTGCCTGGCTGTCTAGGGAGGGTCCGACCTACAATGAGCAGTTCTTC. The V call is TRBV30, the J call TRBJ2-1; 7 positions agree with TRBD2. Germline CDR1 reads GTSNPN; CDR2 reads SVGIG (reference sequence). CDR3 length equals 16 residues. Germline trimming cut 5 bases from V and 2 bases from J; bases unmatched to any gene: 12.

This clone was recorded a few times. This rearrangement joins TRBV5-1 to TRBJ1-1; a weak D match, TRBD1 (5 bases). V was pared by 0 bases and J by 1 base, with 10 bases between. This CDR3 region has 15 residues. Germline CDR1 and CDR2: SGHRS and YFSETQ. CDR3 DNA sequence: TGCGCCAGCAGCTTGGCAGGGTCAAGGAACACTGAAGCTTTCTTT. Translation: CASSLAGSRNTEAFF. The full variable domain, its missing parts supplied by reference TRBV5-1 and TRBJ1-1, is KAGVTQTPRYLIKTRGQQVTLSCSPISGHRSVSWYQQTPGQGLQFLFEYFSETQRNKGNFPGRFSGRQFSNSRSEMNVSTLELGDSALYLCASSLAGSRNTEAFFGQGTRLTVV.

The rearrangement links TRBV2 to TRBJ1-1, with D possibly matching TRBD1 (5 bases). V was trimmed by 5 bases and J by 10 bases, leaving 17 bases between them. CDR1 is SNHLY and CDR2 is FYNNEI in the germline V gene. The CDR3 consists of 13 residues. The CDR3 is CASSPGRGQGAFF. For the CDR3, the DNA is TGTGCCAGCAGTCCGGGTAGGGGCCAAGGAGCTTTCTTT.

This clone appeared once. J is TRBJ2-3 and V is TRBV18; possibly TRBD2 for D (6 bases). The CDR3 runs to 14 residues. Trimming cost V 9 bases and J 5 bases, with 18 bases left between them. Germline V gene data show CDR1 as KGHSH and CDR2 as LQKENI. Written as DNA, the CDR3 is TGTGCCAGTTCAACGGCGCGGGGCCAAGATACGCAGTATTTT. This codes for CASSTARGQDTQYF.

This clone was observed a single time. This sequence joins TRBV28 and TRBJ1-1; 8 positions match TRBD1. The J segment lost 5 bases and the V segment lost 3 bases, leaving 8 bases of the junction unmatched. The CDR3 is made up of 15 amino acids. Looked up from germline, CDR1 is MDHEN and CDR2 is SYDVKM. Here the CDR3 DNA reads TGTGCCAGCAGTTTGGCAGGGGGCCCTGCGACTGAAGCTTTCTTT. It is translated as CASSLAGGPATEAFF. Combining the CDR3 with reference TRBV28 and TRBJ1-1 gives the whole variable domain DVKVTQSSRYLVKRTGEKVFLECVQDMDHENMFWYRQDPGLGLRLIYFSYDVKMKEKGDIPEGYSVSREKKERFSLILESASTNQTSMYLCASSLAGGPATEAFFGQGTRLTVV.

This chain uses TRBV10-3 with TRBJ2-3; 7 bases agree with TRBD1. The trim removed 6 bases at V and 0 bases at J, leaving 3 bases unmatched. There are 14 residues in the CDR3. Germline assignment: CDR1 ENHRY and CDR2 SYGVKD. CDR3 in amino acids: CAIRQGQSTDTQYF. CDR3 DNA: TGTGCCATCAGACAGGGACAGAGCACAGATACGCAGTATTTT.

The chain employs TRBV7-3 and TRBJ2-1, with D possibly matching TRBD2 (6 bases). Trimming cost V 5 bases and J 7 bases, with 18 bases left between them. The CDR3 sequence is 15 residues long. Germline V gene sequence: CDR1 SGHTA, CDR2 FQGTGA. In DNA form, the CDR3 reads TGTGCCAGCAGCCGGATGGGGACTGGTAGGAATGAGCAGTTCTTC. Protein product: CASSRMGTGRNEQFF.

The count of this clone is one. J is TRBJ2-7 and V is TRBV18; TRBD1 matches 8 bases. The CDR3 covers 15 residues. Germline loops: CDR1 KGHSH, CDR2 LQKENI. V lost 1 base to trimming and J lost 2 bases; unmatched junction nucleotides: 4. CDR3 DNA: TGTGCCAGCTCACCACAGGGACAGGTAGCCTACGAGCAGTACTTC. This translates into CASSPQGQVAYEQYF. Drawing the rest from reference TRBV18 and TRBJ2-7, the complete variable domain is NAGVMQNPRHLVRRRGQEARLRCSPMKGHSHVYWYRQLPEEGLKFMVYLQKENIIDESGMPKERFSAEFPKEGPSILRIQQVVRGDSAAYFCASSPQGQVAYEQYFGPGTRLTVT.

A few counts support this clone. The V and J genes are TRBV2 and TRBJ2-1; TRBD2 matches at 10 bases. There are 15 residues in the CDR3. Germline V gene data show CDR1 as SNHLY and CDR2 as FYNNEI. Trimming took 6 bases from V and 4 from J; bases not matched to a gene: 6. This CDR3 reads CASRSRGLAYNEQFF. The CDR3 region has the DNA TGTGCCAGCAGGAGCAGGGGACTAGCGTACAATGAGCAGTTCTTC.

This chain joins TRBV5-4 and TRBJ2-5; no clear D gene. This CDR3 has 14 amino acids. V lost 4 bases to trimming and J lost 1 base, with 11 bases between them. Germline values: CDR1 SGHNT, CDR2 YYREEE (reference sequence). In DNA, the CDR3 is TGTGCCAGCAGCCACCGACGAAGCCAAGAGACCCAGTACTTC. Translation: CASSHRRSQETQYF. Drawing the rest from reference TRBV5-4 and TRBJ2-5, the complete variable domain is ETGVTQSPTHLIKTRGQQVTLRCSSQSGHNTVSWYQQALGQGPQFIFQYYREEENGRGNFPPRFSGLQFPNYSSELNVNALELDDSALYLCASSHRRSQETQYFGPGTRLLVL.

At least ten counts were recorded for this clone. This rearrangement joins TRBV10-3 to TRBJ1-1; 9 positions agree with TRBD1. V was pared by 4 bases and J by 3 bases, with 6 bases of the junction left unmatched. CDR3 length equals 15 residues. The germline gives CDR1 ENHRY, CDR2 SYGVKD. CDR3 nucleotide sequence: TGTGCCATCAGTGTCCGGGGACAGGGTGACACTGAAGCTTTCTTT. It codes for CAISVRGQGDTEAFF.

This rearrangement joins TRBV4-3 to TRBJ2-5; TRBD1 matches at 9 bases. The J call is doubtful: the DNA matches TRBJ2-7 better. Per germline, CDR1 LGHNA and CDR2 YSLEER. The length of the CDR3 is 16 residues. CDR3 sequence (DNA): TGCGCCAGCAGCCCAACCTTTGGGACAGGGTCTAACGAGCAGTACTTC. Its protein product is CASSPTFGTGSNEQYF.

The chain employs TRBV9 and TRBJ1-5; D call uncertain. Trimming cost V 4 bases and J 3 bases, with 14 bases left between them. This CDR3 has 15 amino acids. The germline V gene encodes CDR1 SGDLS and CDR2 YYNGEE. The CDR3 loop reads CASSPSPWANQPQHF. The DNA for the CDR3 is TGTGCCAGCAGCCCTTCCCCTTGGGCCAATCAGCCCCAGCATTTT. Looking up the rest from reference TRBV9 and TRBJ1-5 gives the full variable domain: DSGVTQTPKHLITATGQRVTLRCSPRSGDLSVYWYQQSLDQGLQFLIQYYNGEERAKGNILERFSAQQFPDLHSELNLSSLELGDSALYFCASSPSPWANQPQHFGDGTRLSIL.

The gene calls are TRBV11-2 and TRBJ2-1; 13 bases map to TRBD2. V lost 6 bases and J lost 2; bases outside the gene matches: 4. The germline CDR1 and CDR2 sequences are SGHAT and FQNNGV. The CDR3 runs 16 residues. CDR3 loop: CASRKGLAGAYNEQFF. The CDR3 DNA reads TGTGCCAGCAGAAAAGGACTAGCGGGGGCCTACAATGAGCAGTTCTTC.